This is a list of T cell receptor beta chains from one sample in a study of T cells in Graves' hyperthyroidism and ophthalmopathy. MiXCR, applied by TCRdb to the multiplex PCR reads, yields one record per CDR3 protein. The data show hundreds of thousands of distinct CDR3 sequences, less than 15% seen once. Sequencing used blood. Source of these receptors: a woman aged 40-49 years with Graves' hyperthyroidism. Both conserved end residues are part of each CDR3. A D gene is named only where the DNA matches it firmly. Clone size is given for some rows only: seen once, a few or many times, or a class if the clone is expanded.

>TRBJ1-1|NA|14|once|TRBV6-1
CASKGLGANTEAFF
TGTGCCAGCAAAGGTTTGGGGGCGAACACTGAAGCTTTCTTT
>TRBJ2-7|TRBD1|12|many|TRBV20-1
CSAIQGAYEQYF
TGCAGTGCTATACAGGGGGCTTACGAGCAGTACTTC
>TRBJ1-4|NA|14|many|TRBV6-1
CASSETFEGGKLFF
TGTGCCAGCAGTGAAACCTTCGAAGGTGGAAAACTGTTTTTT
>TRBJ2-3|TRBD1|14|many|TRBV18
CASSPRTGTDTQYF
TGTGCCAGCTCACCCAGGACAGGAACAGATACGCAGTATTTT
>TRBJ2-7|NA|14|many|TRBV20-1
CSARGPTELGEQYF
TGCAGTGCTAGAGGTCCGACAGAACTCGGCGAGCAGTACTTC
>TRBJ2-2|NA|15|few|TRBV28
CASSLVTLGPGELFF
TGTGCCAGCAGTTTAGTCACCCTCGGACCCGGGGAGCTGTTTTTT
>TRBJ2-2|NA|16|NA|TRBV7-8
CASSSALGGNTGELFF
TGTGCCAGCAGCTCCGCATTGGGCGGGAACACCGGGGAGCTGTTTTTT
>TRBJ2-2|TRBD2|14|NA|TRBV6-1
CASTAGEASGELFF
TGTGCCAGCACGGCGGGAGAGGCCAGCGGGGAGCTGTTTTTT
>TRBJ2-5|TRBD2|11|NA|TRBV12-3/TRBV12-4
CASSRGLAEHF
TGTGCCAGCAGCCGAGGACTAGCGGAACACTTC
>TRBJ2-3|TRBD1|14|NA|TRBV5-1
CASSFEGAGDTQYF
TGCGCCAGCAGCTTTGAGGGGGCGGGTGATACGCAGTATTTT
>TRBJ2-7|TRBD1|14|many|TRBV7-2
CASSLGGTGHEQYF
TGTGCCAGCAGCTTAGGAGGGACAGGGCACGAGCAGTACTTC
>TRBJ1-6|NA|17|NA|TRBV25-1
CASSDGVGVGNNSPLHF
TGTGCCAGCAGTGATGGGGTTGGAGTAGGGAATAATTCACCCCTCCACTTT
>TRBJ2-6|NA|17|NA|TRBV27
CASSTGQSHAGANVLTF
TGTGCCAGCAGTACCGGACAGTCACACGCTGGGGCCAACGTCCTGACTTTC
>TRBJ1-2|NA|13|many|TRBV28
CASRVNTNYGYTF
TGTGCCAGCAGGGTAAATACTAACTATGGCTACACCTTC
>TRBJ2-1|TRBD2|16|many|TRBV6-5
CASSYSSGRGVNEQFF
TGTGCCAGCAGTTACTCAAGCGGGAGAGGGGTCAATGAGCAGTTCTTC
>TRBJ2-5|NA|13|NA|TRBV30
CAWSLRVRETQYF
TGTGCCTGGAGTCTGCGGGTTCGGGAGACCCAGTACTTC
>TRBJ2-1|TRBD2|17|many|TRBV20-1
CSARDILAGVGYNEQFF
TGCAGTGCTAGAGATATCCTAGCGGGAGTCGGTTACAATGAGCAGTTCTTC
>TRBJ2-7|NA|12|NA|TRBV20-1
CSASFNSYEQYF
TGCAGTGCTAGTTTTAACAGCTACGAGCAGTACTTC
>TRBJ1-2|NA|15|few|TRBV20-1
CGIKDDVRVNYGYTF
TGCGGCATTAAAGATGATGTTCGTGTGAACTATGGCTACACCTTC
>TRBJ2-7|NA|13|few|TRBV12-3/TRBV12-4
CASKLGGGYEQYF
TGTGCCAGCAAACTCGGTGGGGGGTACGAGCAGTACTTC
>TRBJ1-6|TRBD1|14|few|TRBV18
CASSERQGSSPLHF
TGTGCCAGCTCAGAAAGACAGGGAAGTTCACCCCTCCACTTT
>TRBJ1-4|TRBD1|18|many|TRBV2
CASSEARFPGQGGEKLFF
TGTGCCAGCAGTGAAGCGCGGTTCCCGGGACAGGGTGGTGAAAAACTGTTTTTT
>TRBJ2-1|NA|16|few|TRBV2
CASRPDLLIGDNEQFF
TGTGCCAGCAGACCCGACCTGTTAATTGGGGACAATGAGCAGTTCTTC
>TRBJ1-5|TRBD1|13|many|TRBV20-1
CSAGETGGQPQHF
TGCAGTGCTGGGGAGACAGGGGGGCAGCCCCAGCATTTT
>TRBJ2-7|TRBD1|14|many|TRBV27
CASSTQGAPGEQYF
TGTGCCAGCAGTACACAGGGGGCGCCAGGCGAGCAGTACTTC
>TRBJ1-2|NA|14|many|TRBV28
CASSLRIKDYGYTF
TGTGCCAGCAGTTTACGGATAAAAGACTATGGCTACACCTTC
>TRBJ2-3|TRBD1|14|NA|TRBV5-1
CASRGRGQSDTQYF
TGCGCCAGCAGGGGTAGGGGACAGTCAGATACGCAGTATTTT
>TRBJ2-7|NA|13|many|TRBV6-1
CASSESRGYEQYF
TGTGCCAGCAGTGAGTCTCGGGGCTACGAGCAGTACTTC
>TRBJ2-3|NA|16|many|TRBV15
CATSRDTGGVRDTQYF
TGTGCCACCAGCAGAGATACCGGGGGAGTACGAGATACGCAGTATTTT
>TRBJ2-5|TRBD1|15|NA|TRBV7-9
CASSTRQGRTETQYF
TGTGCCAGCAGCACCCGACAGGGAAGAACAGAGACCCAGTACTTC
>TRBJ1-5|NA|15|NA|TRBV28
CASKYGQDSNQPQHF
TGTGCCAGCAAGTATGGGCAGGATAGCAATCAGCCCCAGCATTTT
>TRBJ2-3|TRBD2|17|NA|TRBV28
CASSLTAGLLSPDTQYF
TGTGCCAGCAGCCTAACGGCGGGACTACTTTCGCCGGATACGCAGTATTTT
>TRBJ2-3|NA|16|many|TRBV28
CASTLGGVGTLDTQYF
TGTGCCAGCACCCTAGGTGGGGTAGGGACATTGGATACGCAGTATTTT
>TRBJ1-6|NA|16|many|TRBV5-1
CASSEGGSSYNSPLHF
TGCGCCAGCAGCGAAGGGGGGAGCTCCTATAATTCACCCCTCCACTTT
>TRBJ1-5|NA|13|many|TRBV30
CAWRRGADQPQHF
TGTGCCTGGAGAAGGGGGGCTGATCAGCCCCAGCATTTT
>TRBJ1-2|NA|15|few|TRBV15
CATSRDRVSNYGYTF
TGTGCCACCAGCAGAGACAGGGTGTCTAACTATGGCTACACCTTC
>TRBJ2-1|NA|16|NA|TRBV19
CASSMDRFSSYNEQFF
TGTGCCAGTAGTATGGACCGGTTCAGTTCCTACAATGAGCAGTTCTTC
>TRBJ2-7|NA|14|many|TRBV20-1
CSASGGGGRYEQYF
TGCAGTGCTAGTGGGGGAGGTGGGCGCTACGAGCAGTACTTC
>TRBJ1-2|NA|14|many|TRBV28
CASSLVRGSIGYTF
TGTGCCAGCAGTTTGGTGAGGGGATCGATTGGCTACACCTTC
>TRBJ2-7|NA|14|many|TRBV12-3/TRBV12-4
CASSPRVESYEQYF
TGTGCCAGCAGCCCTAGGGTTGAATCCTACGAGCAGTACTTC
>TRBJ2-1|NA|15|NA|TRBV6-6
CASSYGVLGGDEQFF
TGTGCCAGCAGTTACGGGGTGCTTGGAGGGGATGAGCAGTTCTTC
>TRBJ1-1|NA|15|NA|TRBV20-1
CSAREKRGVNTEAFF
TGCAGTGCTAGAGAAAAGAGGGGGGTGAACACTGAAGCTTTCTTT
>TRBJ1-1|TRBD1|18|few|TRBV6-5
CASSYSGTGGAWNTEAFF
TGTGCCAGCAGTTACTCAGGGACAGGGGGCGCGTGGAACACTGAAGCTTTCTTT
>TRBJ2-3|NA|16|NA|TRBV3-1
CASSVMADASTDTQYF
TGTGCCAGCAGCGTAATGGCGGATGCTAGCACAGATACGCAGTATTTT
>TRBJ1-4|NA|13|many|TRBV24-1
CATSPGVNEKLFF
TGTGCCACCAGTCCAGGGGTCAATGAAAAACTGTTTTTT
>TRBJ2-5|TRBD1|14|many|TRBV30
CAWSVLSGGETQYF
TGTGCCTGGAGTGTACTCTCAGGGGGCGAGACCCAGTACTTC
>TRBJ2-5|TRBD2|15|few|TRBV6-1
CASSPLAGGTETQYF
TGTGCCAGCAGTCCTCTAGCGGGAGGGACGGAGACCCAGTACTTC
>TRBJ2-7|NA|13|many|TRBV28
CASSCTGVYEQYF
TGTGCCAGCAGTTGCACAGGAGTTTACGAGCAGTACTTC
>TRBJ2-1|NA|12|many|TRBV28
CASSYKYNEQFF
TGTGCCAGCAGTTATAAGTACAATGAGCAGTTCTTC
>TRBJ2-2|TRBD2|18|NA|TRBV27
CASSAGTSGRGTTGELFF
TGTGCCAGCAGTGCCGGGACTAGCGGGAGAGGGACTACCGGGGAGCTGTTTTTT
>TRBJ2-2|TRBD2|21|few|TRBV5-1
CASSPGGASRAGSLNTGELFF
TGCGCCAGCAGCCCCGGGGGAGCCTCCAGAGCGGGATCCTTGAACACCGGGGAGCTGTTTTTT
>TRBJ2-7|TRBD2|14|NA|TRBV20-1
CSARGLAGVHEQYF
TGCAGTGCTAGGGGACTAGCGGGAGTCCACGAGCAGTACTTC
>TRBJ1-1|NA|16|few|TRBV27
CASSLYPDSMNTEAFF
TGTGCCAGCAGTTTATACCCCGACAGCATGAACACTGAAGCTTTCTTT
>TRBJ1-2|NA|13|NA|TRBV3-1
CASSPTGSEGYTF
TGTGCCAGCAGCCCGACAGGATCTGAGGGCTACACCTTC
>TRBJ1-2|TRBD1|16|NA|TRBV5-1
CASSPGQGPASWGYTF
TGCGCCAGCAGCCCCGGACAGGGACCAGCCTCCTGGGGCTACACCTTC
>TRBJ1-6|TRBD1|15|few|TRBV28
CASSFRQGYNSPLHF
TGTGCCAGCAGTTTTCGACAGGGTTATAATTCACCCCTCCACTTT